This T cell receptor (beta chain) appears in the sequencing data of a study of T cell clonality in common variable immunodeficiency. Some clones are missing from TCRdb's copy, which holds only in-frame ones; the method was immunoSEQ multiplex PCR. The sample yields approximately 44,000 clones, without any singletons. The table lists this clone with many counts. The read stops 3 residues short of the end of the CDR3; the missing end is completed from the germline J gene. The CDR3 totals 17 residues. Germline CDR1 DFQATT, CDR2 SNEGSKA (reference sequence). The ends were cut back, 1 base at V and 4 bases at J, with 22 bases in the middle.

The chain joins TRBV20-1 to TRBJ2-5, with a tentative D call TRBD1 (7 bases). Specimen: peripheral blood mononuclear cells. The receptor was isolated from a person between 18 and 75 years old in good health. The DNA read from the CDR3 is TGCAGTGCTAGAGTGGGTTTGGCAGGGGGGCCCCGAGAGACC. This translates into CSARVGLAGGPRET. The whole CDR3 region reads CSARVGLAGGPRETQYF.